The 15 T cell receptor beta chains below were found in one sample sequenced in a study of cytomegalovirus exposure and HLA in healthy donors. Here immunoSEQ multiplex PCR was the method, and the copy in TCRdb shows in-frame clones only, minus some. Among around 220,000 clones, approximately 83% were seen once, and the ten largest hold 11% to 15%. Sequencing was done on a sample of PBMCs. The receptors come from a woman between 25 and 40 years old in good health and CMV-seropositive.

The CDR3 region is CSVEGRDGANYGYTF. In DNA, the CDR3 is TGCAGCGTTGAAGGCAGGGACGGGGCTAACTATGGCTACACCTTC. The V gene is TRBV29-1, the J gene TRBJ1-2, with D possibly TRBD1 on 5 matching bases. The length of the CDR3 is 15 residues. Trimming removed 1 base at V and 0 bases at J, with 12 bases between. The germline V gene encodes CDR1 SQVTM and CDR2 ANQGSEA. The entire variable domain, with the rest obtained from reference TRBV29-1 and TRBJ1-2, is as follows: SAVISQKPSRDICQRGTSLTIQCQVDSQVTMMFWYRQQPGQSLTLIATANQGSEATYESGFVIDKFPISRPNLTFSTLTVSNMSPEDSSIYLCSVEGRDGANYGYTFGSGTRLTVV.

This clone was observed a handful of times. V is TRBV27 and J is TRBJ2-3; 10 bases are shared with TRBD2. The CDR3 spans 16 residues. After removal of 2 bases from V and 3 bases from J, the junction contained 5 bases not matched to a gene. Germline lookup yields CDR1 MNHEY and CDR2 SMNVEV (reference sequence). The CDR3 loop is CASSLSGRAMTDTQYF. CDR3 bases: TGTGCCAGCAGTTTAAGCGGGAGGGCCATGACAGATACGCAGTATTTT.

The chain has TRBV6-6 and TRBJ2-7; D may correspond to TRBD1 or TRBD2 (5 bases each). V lost 4 bases, J lost 8 bases, and 18 bases lay in between. The germline gives CDR1 MNHNY, CDR2 SVGAGI (reference sequence). The CDR3 contains 14 residues. The CDR3 bases are TGTGCCAGCAGTTCCGACAGCGGAAAGGGCAAGCAGTACTTC. Its protein is CASSSDSGKGKQYF.

The chain recombines TRBV2 with TRBJ2-7; TRBD1 matches at 10 bases. The CDR3 has 13 residues. The trim removed 7 bases at V and 2 bases at J, leaving 2 bases unmatched. CDR1 and CDR2 from the germline V gene are SNHLY and FYNNEI. Here the CDR3 reads CASKGQGAYEQYF. For the CDR3, the DNA is TGTGCCAGCAAAGGACAGGGGGCCTACGAGCAGTACTTC.

The chain employs TRBV30 and TRBJ1-1; D is undetermined. Trimming took off 5 bases at V and 5 bases at J, with 9 bases between the two ends. The CDR3 contains 11 residues. CDR1 and CDR2 from the germline V gene are GTSNPN and SVGIG (reference sequence). The CDR3 region is CAWVRTTEAFF. In nucleotides, the CDR3 is TGTGCCTGGGTCAGGACGACTGAAGCTTTCTTT.

This rearrangement joins TRBV5-1 to TRBJ1-2, with TRBD1 matching 9 bases. The germline V gene encodes CDR1 SGHRS and CDR2 YFSETQ. This CDR3 spans 15 amino acids. V was clipped by 0 bases and J by 5 bases; unmatched bases: 5. The CDR3 DNA follows: TGCGCCAGCAGCTTGGGGACAGGGGAGGTTTATGGCTACACCTTC. Protein sequence: CASSLGTGEVYGYTF. The variable domain in full, completed from reference TRBV5-1 and TRBJ1-2, reads KAGVTQTPRYLIKTRGQQVTLSCSPISGHRSVSWYQQTPGQGLQFLFEYFSETQRNKGNFPGRFSGRQFSNSRSEMNVSTLELGDSALYLCASSLGTGEVYGYTFGSGTRLTVV.

J is TRBJ2-3 and V is TRBV6-1, with TRBD2 matching over 7 bases. The CDR3 sequence is 16 residues long. Per germline, CDR1 MNHNS and CDR2 SASEGT. Trimming at V came to 3 bases and at J to 3 bases, leaving 9 bases not matched to a gene. The CDR3 DNA follows: TGTGCCAGCAGTGATCTCAGCGGGACTGGGACAGATACGCAGTATTTT. It yields the protein CASSDLSGTGTDTQYF.

This chain links TRBV19 with TRBJ1-2; D not resolved. Deletions cut 5 bases from V and 1 base from J, with 11 bases between. This CDR3 is built from 14 residues. The germline CDR1 and CDR2 sequences are LNHDA and SQIVND (reference sequence). This chain's CDR3 is CASSWTSFNYGYTF. The DNA for the CDR3 is TGTGCCAGTAGTTGGACGTCGTTTAACTATGGCTACACCTTC.

Here the CDR3 reads CASSQGSEAFF. As DNA, the CDR3 is TGTGCCAGCTCACAGGGGTCTGAAGCTTTCTTT. The genes are TRBV18 and TRBJ1-1, with a weak D call TRBD1 (5 bases). Trimming shortened V by 4 bases and J by 6 bases, and 6 bases separated the two germline ends. Germline loops: CDR1 KGHSH, CDR2 LQKENI. The CDR3 consists of 11 residues. Filled out from reference TRBV18 and TRBJ1-1, the complete variable domain reads NAGVMQNPRHLVRRRGQEARLRCSPMKGHSHVYWYRQLPEEGLKFMVYLQKENIIDESGMPKERFSAEFPKEGPSILRIQQVVRGDSAAYFCASSQGSEAFFGQGTRLTVV.

This clone was found a few times. J is TRBJ1-1 and V is TRBV30, with TRBD1 as a possible D gene (5 bases). This CDR3 has 13 residues. CDR1 GTSNPN and CDR2 SVGIG come from the germline V gene (reference sequence). V was clipped by 3 bases and J by 3 bases, with 11 bases between them. CDR3 region: CAWRVGRDTEAFF. The CDR3 DNA reads as TGTGCCTGGAGAGTCGGCAGGGACACTGAAGCTTTCTTT.

The J gene is TRBJ2-1, the V gene TRBV10-1; 14 nucleotides align to TRBD2. V lost 5 bases to trimming and J lost 9 bases; unmatched junction nucleotides: 6. The CDR3 totals 15 residues. Per germline, CDR1 WNHNN and CDR2 SYGVQD (reference sequence). The CDR3 region is CASSKGLAGEVEQFF. Here the CDR3 DNA reads TGCGCCAGCAGTAAGGGACTAGCGGGAGAGGTTGAGCAGTTCTTC.

The gene calls are TRBV25-1 and TRBJ2-3, with 8 nucleotides matching TRBD2. CDR1 and CDR2 (germline): MGHDK, SYGVNS. Losses at the gene ends were 4 bases for V and 2 bases for J; bases not matched to a gene: 5. The CDR3 is 15 amino acids. The CDR3 DNA sequence: TGTGCCAGCAGTGCGACTAGCGTTCTCACAGATACGCAGTATTTT. Protein product: CASSATSVLTDTQYF. Complete variable domain (other parts from reference TRBV25-1 and TRBJ2-3): EADIYQTPRYLVIGTGKKITLECSQTMGHDKMYWYQQDPGMELHLIHYSYGVNSTEKGDLSSESTVSRIRTEHFPLTLESARPSHTSQYLCASSATSVLTDTQYFGPGTRLTVL.

The chain links TRBV14 to TRBJ1-3; 8 bases are a match to TRBD1. The CDR3 contains 14 residues. V was clipped by 4 bases and J by 2 bases; unmatched bases: 1. The germline CDR1 and CDR2 sequences are SGHDN and FVKESK. The CDR3 DNA follows: TGTGCCAGCAGCCTACAGGGGGCTGGAAACACCATATATTTT. Encoded protein: CASSLQGAGNTIYF.

V gene TRBV5-1 combines with J gene TRBJ1-1; the D is unclear. Germline assignment: CDR1 SGHRS and CDR2 YFSETQ. V was trimmed by 0 bases and J by 5 bases, leaving 14 bases between them. This CDR3 comprises 15 residues. CDR3 sequence: CASSLDAPYGTEAFF. DNA of the CDR3: TGCGCCAGCAGCTTGGACGCACCCTATGGAACTGAAGCTTTCTTT.

This sequence joins TRBV2 and TRBJ2-7; the D call may be TRBD1 or TRBD2 (6 bases each). Trimming removed 1 base from V and 4 bases from J, with 14 bases in between. This CDR3 spans 15 amino acids. The V gene's germline CDR1 is SNHLY and CDR2 FYNNEI. The CDR3 region is CASSEGRDTVYEQYF. The CDR3 coding sequence is TGTGCCAGCAGTGAAGGGCGGGACACCGTATACGAGCAGTACTTC.